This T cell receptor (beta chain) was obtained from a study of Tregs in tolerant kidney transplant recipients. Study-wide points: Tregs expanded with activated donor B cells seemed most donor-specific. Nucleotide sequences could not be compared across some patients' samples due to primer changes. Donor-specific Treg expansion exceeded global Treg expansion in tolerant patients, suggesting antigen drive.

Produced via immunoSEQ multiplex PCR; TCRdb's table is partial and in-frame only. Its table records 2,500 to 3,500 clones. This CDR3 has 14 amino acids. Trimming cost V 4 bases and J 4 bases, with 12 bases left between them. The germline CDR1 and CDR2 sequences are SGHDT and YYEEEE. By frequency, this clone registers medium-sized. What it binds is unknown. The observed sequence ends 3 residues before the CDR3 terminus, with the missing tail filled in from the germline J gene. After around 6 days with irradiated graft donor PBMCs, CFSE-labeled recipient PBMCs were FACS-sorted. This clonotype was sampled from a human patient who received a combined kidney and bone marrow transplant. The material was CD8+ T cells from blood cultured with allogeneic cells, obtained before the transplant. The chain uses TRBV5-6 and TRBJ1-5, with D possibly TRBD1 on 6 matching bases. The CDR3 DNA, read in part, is TGTGCCAGCAGCGCATGGACAGTGAATCAGCCC. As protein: CASSAWTVNQP. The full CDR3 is CASSAWTVNQPQHF.